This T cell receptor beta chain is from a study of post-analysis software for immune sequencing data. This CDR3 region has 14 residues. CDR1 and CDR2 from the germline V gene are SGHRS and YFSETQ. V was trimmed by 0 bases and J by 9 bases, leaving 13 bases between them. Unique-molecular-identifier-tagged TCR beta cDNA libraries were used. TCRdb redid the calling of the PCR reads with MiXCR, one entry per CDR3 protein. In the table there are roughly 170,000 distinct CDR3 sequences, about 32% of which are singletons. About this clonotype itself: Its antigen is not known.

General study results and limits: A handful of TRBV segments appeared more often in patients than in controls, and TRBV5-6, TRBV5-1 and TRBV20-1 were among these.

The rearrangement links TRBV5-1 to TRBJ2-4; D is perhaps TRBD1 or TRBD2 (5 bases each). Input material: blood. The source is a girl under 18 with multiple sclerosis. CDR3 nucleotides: TGCGCCAGCAGCTTGGGGGACCTGAGGACCATTCAGTACTTC. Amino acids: CASSLGDLRTIQYF.